These 4 T cell receptor beta chains were sequenced from one sample in a study of shared clonotypes between healthy human individuals. Assay used: immunoSEQ multiplex PCR; TCRdb lists only in-frame clones, some missing. The sample contains under 850,000 clones, roughly 72% of which appear only once. The sequencing sample was made of memory CD4+ T cells sorted from blood. The sample's subset: CD45RA-negative fraction. These receptor sequences come from a woman in her thirties in good health.

The chain is built from TRBV4-1 and TRBJ2-2; weak D call: TRBD2 (6 bases). Deletions cut 0 bases from V and 6 bases from J, with 17 bases between. The length of the CDR3 is 17 residues. Germline V gene sequence: CDR1 MGHRA, CDR2 YSYEKL. CDR3 protein: CASSQDPGRESAGELFF. The CDR3 region has the DNA TGCGCCAGCAGCCAAGATCCGGGACGGGAGTCGGCCGGGGAGCTGTTTTTT.

This clone was counted a few times. This may be a read error, as it is one base from a much larger clone. The chain combines TRBV14 with TRBJ2-7; D uncertain. Germline CDR1 is SGHDN and CDR2 is FVKESK. Trimming removed 3 bases from V and 0 bases from J, with 0 bases in between. CDR3 size: 11 residues. In DNA form, the CDR3 reads TGTGCCAGCAGCCACTCCTACGAGCAGTACTTC. It is translated as CASSHSYEQYF.

Worth noting for this clone: With a much larger clone just one base away, this may be a read error. Other DNA sequences in the sample encode the same CDR3. The CDR3 DNA is TGCGCCAGCAGCGTGGACACTAGCTCCTACAATGAGCAGTTCTTC. The encoded protein is CASSVDTSSYNEQFF. The genes are TRBV5-1 and TRBJ2-1, with D perhaps assigned TRBD1 or TRBD2 (5 bases each). V shed 4 bases and J shed 0 bases, with 11 bases lying between them. Germline loops: CDR1 SGHRS, CDR2 YFSETQ. This CDR3 is 15 amino acids long.

This chain connects TRBV28 to TRBJ1-1, with D perhaps TRBD1 (5 bases). Trimming pared 2 bases from V and 1 base from J, leaving 14 bases between. Germline V gene data show CDR1 as MDHEN and CDR2 as SYDVKM. This CDR3 is 16 amino acids long. The CDR3 DNA sequence: TGTGCCAGCAGTTTACACGGGGGAGGAAGGAACACTGAAGCTTTCTTT. Encoded protein: CASSLHGGGRNTEAFF.